This T cell receptor (beta chain) was sequenced for a study of blood T cell repertoires in COVID-19. At the level of the study: Sites in the United States, Italy and Spain provided acute and convalescent COVID-19 samples. Sources were T cells, B-cell-depleted T cells, or PBMCs; the material itself was cDNA or gDNA.

CDR3 size: 15 residues. Trimming took 8 bases from V and 6 from J, leaving 21 bases between them. Germline CDR1 reads ENHRY; CDR2 reads SYGVKD. Original handling: Reference gene primer amplification in the assay estimated nucleated cell counts. The assay was immunoSEQ multiplex PCR, and TCRdb's table has in-frame clones only and misses some. V, J and clone size reflect that table, while D and trimming were determined from the DNA. The table has some 45,000 clones, almost 95% seen once. This TCR came from a man aged 45-60 years with active COVID-19. This rearrangement joins TRBV10-3 to TRBJ2-3, with D perhaps TRBD2 (5 bases). Sequenced: peripheral blood. CDR3 loop: CAIAMSGPGMDTQYF. DNA for the CDR3: TGTGCCATCGCCATGTCCGGACCGGGAATGGATACGCAGTATTTT.